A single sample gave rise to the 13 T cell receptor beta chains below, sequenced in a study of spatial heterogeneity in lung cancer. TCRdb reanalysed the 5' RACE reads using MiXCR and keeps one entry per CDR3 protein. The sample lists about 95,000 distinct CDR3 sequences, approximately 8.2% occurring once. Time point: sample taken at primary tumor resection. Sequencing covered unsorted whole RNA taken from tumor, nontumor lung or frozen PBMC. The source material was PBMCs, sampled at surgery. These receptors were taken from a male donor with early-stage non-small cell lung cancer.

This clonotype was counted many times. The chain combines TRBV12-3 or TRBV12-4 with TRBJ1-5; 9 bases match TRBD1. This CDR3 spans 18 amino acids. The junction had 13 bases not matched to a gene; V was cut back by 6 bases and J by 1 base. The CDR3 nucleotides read TGTGCCAGCAGGCCGGGGGGGACAGGGTACAGGAGCAATCAGCCCCAGCATTTT. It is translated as CASRPGGTGYRSNQPQHF.

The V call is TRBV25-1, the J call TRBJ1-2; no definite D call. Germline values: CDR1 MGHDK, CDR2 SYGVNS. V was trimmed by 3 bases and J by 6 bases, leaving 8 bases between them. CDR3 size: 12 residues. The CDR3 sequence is CASSDGGDGYTF. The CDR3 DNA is TGTGCCAGCAGTGATGGTGGCGATGGCTACACCTTC.

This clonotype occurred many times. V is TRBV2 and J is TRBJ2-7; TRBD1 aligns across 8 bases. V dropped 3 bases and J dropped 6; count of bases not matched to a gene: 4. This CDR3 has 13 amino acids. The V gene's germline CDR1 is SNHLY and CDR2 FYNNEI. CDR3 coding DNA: TGTGCCAGCAGTGACAGGGGGCTGGTCGAGCAGTACTTC. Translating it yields CASSDRGLVEQYF. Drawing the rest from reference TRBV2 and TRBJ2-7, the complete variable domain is EPEVTQTPSHQVTQMGQEVILRCVPISNHLYFYWYRQILGQKVEFLVSFYNNEISEKSEIFDDQFSVERPDGSNFTLKIRSTKLEDSAMYFCASSDRGLVEQYFGPGTRLTVT.

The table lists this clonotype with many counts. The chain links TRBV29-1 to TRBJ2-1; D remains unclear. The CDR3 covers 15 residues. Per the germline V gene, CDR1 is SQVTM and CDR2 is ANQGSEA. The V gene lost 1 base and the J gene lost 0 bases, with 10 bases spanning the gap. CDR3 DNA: TGCAGCGTTGAAGGTAGCCCGAGCTCCTACAATGAGCAGTTCTTC. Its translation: CSVEGSPSSYNEQFF.

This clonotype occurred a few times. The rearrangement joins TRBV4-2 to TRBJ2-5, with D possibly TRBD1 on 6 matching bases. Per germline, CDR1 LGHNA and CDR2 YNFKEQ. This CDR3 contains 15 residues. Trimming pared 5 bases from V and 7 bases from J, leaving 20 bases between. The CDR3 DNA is TGTGCCAGCAGCTGGGGGCAGCCGAGTTTTGGGACCCAGTACTTC. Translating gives CASSWGQPSFGTQYF.

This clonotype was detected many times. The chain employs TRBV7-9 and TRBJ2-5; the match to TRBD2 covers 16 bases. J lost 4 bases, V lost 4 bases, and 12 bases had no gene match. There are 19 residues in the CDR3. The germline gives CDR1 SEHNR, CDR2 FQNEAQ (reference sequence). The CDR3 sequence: CASSSPAGTSGRAGETQYF. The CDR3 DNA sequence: TGTGCCAGCAGCTCCCCCGCTGGGACTAGCGGGAGGGCCGGAGAGACCCAGTACTTC.

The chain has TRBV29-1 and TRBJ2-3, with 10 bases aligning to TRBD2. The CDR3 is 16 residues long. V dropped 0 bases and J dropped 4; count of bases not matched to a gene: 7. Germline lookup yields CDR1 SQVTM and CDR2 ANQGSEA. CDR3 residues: CSVEDPLTSGPDTQYF. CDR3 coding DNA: TGCAGCGTTGAAGATCCGTTGACTAGCGGGCCAGATACGCAGTATTTT.

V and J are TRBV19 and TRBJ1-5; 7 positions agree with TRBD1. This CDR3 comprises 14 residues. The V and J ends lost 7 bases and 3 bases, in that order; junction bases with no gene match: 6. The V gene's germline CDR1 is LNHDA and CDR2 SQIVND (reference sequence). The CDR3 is CASTPGQNNQPQHF. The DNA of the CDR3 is TGTGCCAGTACCCCGGGACAGAACAATCAGCCCCAGCATTTT.

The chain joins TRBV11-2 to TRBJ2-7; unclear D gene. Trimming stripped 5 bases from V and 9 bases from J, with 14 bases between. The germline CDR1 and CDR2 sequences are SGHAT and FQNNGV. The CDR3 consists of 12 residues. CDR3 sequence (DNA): TGTGCCAGCAGCGCCCGTCCAGAGCGGCAGTACTTC. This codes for CASSARPERQYF.

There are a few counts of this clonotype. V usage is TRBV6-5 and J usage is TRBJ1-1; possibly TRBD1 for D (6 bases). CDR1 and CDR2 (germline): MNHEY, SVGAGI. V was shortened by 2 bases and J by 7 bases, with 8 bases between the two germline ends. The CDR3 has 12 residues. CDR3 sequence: CASSYKGDEAFF. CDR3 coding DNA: TGTGCCAGCAGTTACAAGGGGGATGAAGCTTTCTTT.

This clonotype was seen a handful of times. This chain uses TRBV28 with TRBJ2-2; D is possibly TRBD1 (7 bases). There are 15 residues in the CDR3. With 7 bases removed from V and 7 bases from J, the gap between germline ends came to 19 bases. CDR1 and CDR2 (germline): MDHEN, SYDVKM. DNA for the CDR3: TGTGCCAGCATGGGCGGGACAGCCGGAGGCGGGGAGCTGTTTTTT. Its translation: CASMGGTAGGGELFF.

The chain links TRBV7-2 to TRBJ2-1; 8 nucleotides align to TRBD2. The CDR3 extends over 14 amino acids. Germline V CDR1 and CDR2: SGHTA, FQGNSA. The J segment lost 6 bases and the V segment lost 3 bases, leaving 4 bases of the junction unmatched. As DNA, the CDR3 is TGTGCCAGCAGCTTCCAGCGGGAGTCCAATGAGCAGTTCTTC. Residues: CASSFQRESNEQFF.

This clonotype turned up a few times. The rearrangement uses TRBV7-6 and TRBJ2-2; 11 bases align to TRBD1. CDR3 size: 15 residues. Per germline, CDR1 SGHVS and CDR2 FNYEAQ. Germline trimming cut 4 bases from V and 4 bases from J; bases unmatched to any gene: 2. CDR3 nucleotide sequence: TGTGCCAGCAGCTCCGGGACAGGGGGCACCGGGGAGCTGTTTTTT. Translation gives CASSSGTGGTGELFF.